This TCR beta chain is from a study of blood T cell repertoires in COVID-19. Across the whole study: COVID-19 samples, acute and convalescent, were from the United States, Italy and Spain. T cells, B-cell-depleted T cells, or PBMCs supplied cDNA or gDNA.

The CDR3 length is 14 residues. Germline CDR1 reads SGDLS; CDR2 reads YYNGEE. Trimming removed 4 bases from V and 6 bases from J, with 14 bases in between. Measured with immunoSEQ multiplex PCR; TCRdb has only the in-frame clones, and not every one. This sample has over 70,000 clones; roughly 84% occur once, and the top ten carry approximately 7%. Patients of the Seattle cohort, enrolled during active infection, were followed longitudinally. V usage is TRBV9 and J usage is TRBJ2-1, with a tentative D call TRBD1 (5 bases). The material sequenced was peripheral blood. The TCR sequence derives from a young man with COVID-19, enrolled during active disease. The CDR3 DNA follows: TGTGCCAGCAGCCCCAGACAGATCGTCAATGAGCAGTTCTTC. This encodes CASSPRQIVNEQFF.